The 16 T cell receptor beta chains presented below share a single source sample, sequenced in a study of identical twins. TCRdb called the 5' RACE reads again in MiXCR, with one record for every CDR3 protein. The sample yields around 1.7 million distinct CDR3 sequences, more than 30% seen once. Sequencing was performed on cord blood. Receptors originate from a newborn girl in good health.

The V call is TRBV20-1, the J call TRBJ1-4; D is possibly TRBD1 (6 bases). Per germline, CDR1 DFQATT and CDR2 SNEGSKA (reference sequence). V lost 3 bases and J 7 bases, leaving 6 bases between the germline ends. The CDR3 runs 11 residues. CDR3 bases: TGCAGTGCTAGGGGGGCTGAAAAACTGTTTTTT. This translates into CSARGAEKLFF.

The chain carries TRBV7-9 and TRBJ2-6, with a weak D call TRBD2 (5 bases). The CDR3 has 15 amino acids. V was shortened by 5 bases and J by 4 bases, with 12 bases between the two germline ends. CDR1 SEHNR and CDR2 FQNEAQ come from the germline V gene (reference sequence). In nucleotides, the CDR3 is TGTGCCAGCAGCATTAGAGGGCCCGGGGCCAACGTCCTGACTTTC. As protein: CASSIRGPGANVLTF.

This clonotype was observed a single time. A much larger clone lies one base from this, so it may be a read error. The chain is built from TRBV28 and TRBJ2-1, with a possible D match to TRBD2 (6 bases). The germline gives CDR1 MDHEN, CDR2 SYDVKM. The CDR3 runs to 15 residues. CDR3 protein: CASSLGGNSYNGQFF. As DNA, the CDR3 is TGTGCCAGCAGTTTGGGCGGGAACTCCTACAATGGGCAGTTCTTC.

This clonotype was detected many times. The gene calls are TRBV5-1 and TRBJ2-7, with a possible D match to TRBD2 (5 bases). Germline V lookup: CDR1 SGHRS, CDR2 YFSETQ. V gave up 0 bases and J gave up 3 bases, with 13 bases separating them. This CDR3 has 15 amino acids. CDR3 loop: CASSLVRGSVYEQYF. In DNA, the CDR3 is TGCGCCAGCAGCTTGGTTAGAGGGTCCGTCTACGAGCAGTACTTC.

This clonotype came up a few times. J is TRBJ1-1 and V is TRBV15; D unclear. The CDR3 consists of 15 residues. Trimming cost V 0 bases and J 0 bases, with 8 bases left between them. Germline-derived CDR1 and CDR2 are LNHNV and YYDKDF (reference sequence). CDR3 coding DNA: TGTGCCACCAGCAGAGACCCAGGATTGAACACTGAAGCTTTCTTT. Translating gives CATSRDPGLNTEAFF.

The J gene is TRBJ2-4, the V gene TRBV19, with D possibly called TRBD1 or TRBD2 (5 bases each). In germline, CDR1 is LNHDA, CDR2 SQIVND (reference sequence). The CDR3 consists of 13 residues. V was shortened by 4 bases and J by 10 bases, with 14 bases between the two germline ends. For the CDR3, the DNA is TGTGCCAGTAGTAGGGACCGGACAAATATTCAGTACTTC. Translated: CASSRDRTNIQYF.

This clonotype was seen only a few times. The chain employs TRBV5-1 and TRBJ2-3, with D hard to call. CDR3 length equals 11 residues. Deletions cut 7 bases from V and 3 bases from J, with 6 bases between. Germline assignment: CDR1 SGHRS and CDR2 YFSETQ. CDR3 protein: CASLQTDTQYF. CDR3 nucleotides: TGCGCCAGCCTACAGACAGATACGCAGTATTTT.

This clonotype occurred many times. The chain has TRBV6-1 and TRBJ2-3; TRBD1 agrees at 8 bases. V lost 0 bases to trimming and J lost 1 base; unmatched junction nucleotides: 0. This CDR3 spans 15 amino acids. Per the germline V gene, CDR1 is MNHNS and CDR2 is SASEGT. The CDR3 loop is CASSEAGQGTDTQYF. The CDR3 region has the DNA TGTGCCAGCAGTGAAGCGGGACAGGGCACAGATACGCAGTATTTT.

A remark on this clonotype: The junction departs from germline at one end; a sequencing error may be responsible. The genes are TRBV20-1 and TRBJ1-5; 7 bases are shared with TRBD1. CDR3 length equals 14 residues. Germline CDR1 and CDR2: DFQATT and SNEGSKA (reference sequence). The DNA of the CDR3 is TGCGGTGCTAGAGGGACAGCTAGCAATCAGCCCCAGCATTTT. Translated, it gives CGARGTASNQPQHF.

The rearrangement uses TRBV6-5 and TRBJ2-1, with 9 bases lining up with TRBD1. Looked up from germline, CDR1 is MNHEY and CDR2 is SVGAGI. V shed 6 bases, J shed 5 bases, and the junction held 8 bases outside the gene matches. This CDR3 has 15 residues. CDR3 sequence (DNA): TGTGCCAGCAGCTCCGACAGGGGGGGGAACAATGAGCAGTTCTTC. This gives the protein CASSSDRGGNNEQFF.

This rearrangement joins TRBV6-6 to TRBJ2-4; D ambiguous. This CDR3 has 16 amino acids. V lost 2 bases and J lost 0, with 11 bases in between. Germline-derived CDR1 and CDR2 are MNHNY and SVGAGI (reference sequence). The CDR3 is CASSYKGGLAKNIQYF. DNA of the CDR3: TGTGCCAGCAGTTACAAGGGTGGGCTAGCCAAAAACATTCAGTACTTC.

This chain uses TRBV10-3 with TRBJ2-7; 14 bases agree with TRBD2. V lost 8 bases, J lost 7 bases, and 7 bases stayed unmatched. The CDR3 length is 14 residues. Per the germline V gene, CDR1 is ENHRY and CDR2 is SYGVKD. The CDR3 DNA reads TGTGCCATCGGACTAGCGGGGGGCCACAATGAGCAGTACTTC. Translated, it gives CAIGLAGGHNEQYF.

The chain links TRBV13 to TRBJ2-1; 8 bases align to TRBD2. The CDR3 covers 15 residues. Germline trimming cut 0 bases from V and 6 bases from J; bases unmatched to any gene: 4. From germline, CDR1 is PRHDT and CDR2 FYEKMQ (reference sequence). The DNA for the CDR3 is TGTGCCAGCAGCTTAGGGGGACTAGGGGTCAATGAGCAGTTCTTC. This gives the protein CASSLGGLGVNEQFF.

The chain uses TRBV12-3 or TRBV12-4 and TRBJ2-7; 10 bases align to TRBD2. V was pared by 2 bases and J by 2 bases, with 3 bases of the junction left unmatched. The CDR3 sequence is 15 residues long. The CDR3 sequence: CASSLSGRAAYEQYF. For the CDR3, the DNA is TGTGCCAGCAGTTTAAGCGGGAGGGCGGCCTACGAGCAGTACTTC.

This clonotype has more than one count but fewer than ten. The gene calls are TRBV11-2 and TRBJ1-2; D not certain. CDR1 and CDR2 from the germline V gene are SGHAT and FQNNGV. This CDR3 has 15 residues. V was trimmed by 7 bases and J by 6 bases, leaving 21 bases between them. The chain's CDR3 is CASIGRVVPFDGYTF. In DNA, the CDR3 is TGTGCCAGCATTGGTCGAGTTGTCCCCTTCGATGGCTACACCTTC.

A word on this clonotype: Just one base apart from a much larger clone, this may be a read error. The chain combines TRBV7-2 with TRBJ2-1, with 10 bases identical to TRBD2. Germline CDR1 reads SGHTA; CDR2 reads FQGNSA. This CDR3 has 15 amino acids. The CDR3 region has the DNA TGTGCCAGCAGCTTAAGCGGGGGGGCCTACAATGAGAAGTTCTTC. It yields the protein CASSLSGGAYNEKFF. The full variable domain, in which reference TRBV7-2 and TRBJ2-1 provide the parts outside the CDR3, is GAGVSQSPSNKVTEKGKDVELRCDPISGHTALYWYRQSLGQGLEFLIYFQGNSAPDKSGLPSDRFSAERTGGSVSTLTIQRTQQEDSAVYLCASSLSGGAYNEKFFGPGTRLTVL.